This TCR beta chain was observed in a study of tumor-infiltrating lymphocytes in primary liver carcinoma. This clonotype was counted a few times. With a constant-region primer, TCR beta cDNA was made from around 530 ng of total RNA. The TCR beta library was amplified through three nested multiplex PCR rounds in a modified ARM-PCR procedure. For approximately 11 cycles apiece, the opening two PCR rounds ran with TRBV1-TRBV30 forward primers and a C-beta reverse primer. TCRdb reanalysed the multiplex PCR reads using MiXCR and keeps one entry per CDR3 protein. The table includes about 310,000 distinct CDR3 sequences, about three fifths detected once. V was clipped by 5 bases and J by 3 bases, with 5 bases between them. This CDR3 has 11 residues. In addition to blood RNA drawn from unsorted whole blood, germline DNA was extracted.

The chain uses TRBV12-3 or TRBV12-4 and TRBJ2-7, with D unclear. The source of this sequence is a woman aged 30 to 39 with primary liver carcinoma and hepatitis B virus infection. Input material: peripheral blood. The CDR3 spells CASSELYEQYF. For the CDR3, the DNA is TGTGCCAGCAGTGAACTCTACGAGCAGTACTTC.